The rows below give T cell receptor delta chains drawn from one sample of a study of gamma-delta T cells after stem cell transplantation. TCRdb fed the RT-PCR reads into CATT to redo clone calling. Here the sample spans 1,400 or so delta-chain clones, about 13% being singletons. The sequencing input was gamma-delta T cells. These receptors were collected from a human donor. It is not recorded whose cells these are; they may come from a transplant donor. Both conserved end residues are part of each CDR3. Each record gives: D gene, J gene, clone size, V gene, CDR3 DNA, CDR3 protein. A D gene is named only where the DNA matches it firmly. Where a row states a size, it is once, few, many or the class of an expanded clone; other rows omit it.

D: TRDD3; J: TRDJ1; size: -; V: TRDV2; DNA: TGTGCCTGTGACACCGTTCAGACTGGGGGATACTGGGATAAACTCATCTTT; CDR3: CACDTVQTGGYWDKLIF
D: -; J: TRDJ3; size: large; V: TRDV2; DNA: TGTGCCTGTGACACAGGGGGTTACGGCTCCTGGGACACCCGACAGATGTTTTTC; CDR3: CACDTGGYGSWDTRQMFF
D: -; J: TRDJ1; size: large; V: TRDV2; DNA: TGTGCCTGTGACCCGCTTTACGTTAGTCGATACACCGATAAACTCATCTTT; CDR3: CACDPLYVSRYTDKLIF
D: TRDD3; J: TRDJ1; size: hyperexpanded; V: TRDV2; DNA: TGTGCCTGTGAACAACTGGGGGAACCGAAAAGGGCCCAAAAACTCATCTTT; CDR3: CACEQLGEPKRAQKLIF
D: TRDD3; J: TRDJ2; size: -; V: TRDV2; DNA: TGTGCCTGTGACAGGCTTGCCCCGCCTGCACTGGGGGATACAGCACAACTCTTCTTT; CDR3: CACDRLAPPALGDTAQLFF
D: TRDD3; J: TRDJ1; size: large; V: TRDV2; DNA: TGTGCCTGTGACACCCTTACTGGGGGGCCCCCCTACACCGATAAACTCATCTTT; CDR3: CACDTLTGGPPYTDKLIF
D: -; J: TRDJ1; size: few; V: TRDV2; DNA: TGTGCCTGTGACACGTTGGGGGTATACACCGATAAACTCATCTTT; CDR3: CACDTLGVYTDKLIF
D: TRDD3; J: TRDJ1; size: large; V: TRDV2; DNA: TGTGCCTGTGATCGCTTGGGGGAGAGCACCGATAAACTCATCTTT; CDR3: CACDRLGESTDKLIF
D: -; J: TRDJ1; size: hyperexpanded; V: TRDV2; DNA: TGTGCCTGTGACCAAATACTGGACGCCGATAAACTCATCTTT; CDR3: CACDQILDADKLIF
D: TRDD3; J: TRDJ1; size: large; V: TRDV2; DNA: TGTGCCTGTGACGACTTACTGGGGGATACGGGCGCCGATAAACTCATCTTT; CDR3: CACDDLLGDTGADKLIF
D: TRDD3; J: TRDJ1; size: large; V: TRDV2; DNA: TGTGCCTGTGACGAGGTACTGGGGGATACGCTCGCCGATAAACTCATCTTT; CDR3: CACDEVLGDTLADKLIF
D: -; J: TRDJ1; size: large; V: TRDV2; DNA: TGTGCCTGTGACCCGTACGGGGACGATAAACTCATCTTT; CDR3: CACDPYGDDKLIF
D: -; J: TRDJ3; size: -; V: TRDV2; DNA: TGTGCCTGTGACACGATACTTGAGAGCTCCTGGGACACCCGACAGATGTTTTTC; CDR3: CACDTILESSWDTRQMFF
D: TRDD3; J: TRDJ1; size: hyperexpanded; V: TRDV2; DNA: TGTGCCTGTGACTCCGTACTGGGGGATACGCTGGTTACCACCGATAAACTCATCTTT; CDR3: CACDSVLGDTLVTTDKLIF
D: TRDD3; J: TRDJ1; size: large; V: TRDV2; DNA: TGTGCCTGTGACAATATTACTGGGATACTTAAGAAAACCGATAAACTCATCTTT; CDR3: CACDNITGILKKTDKLIF
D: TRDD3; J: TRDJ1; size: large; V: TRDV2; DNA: TGTGCCTGTGACTCCTTACTGGGGGATAGGTTTGAACTCATCTTT; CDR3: CACDSLLGDRFELIF
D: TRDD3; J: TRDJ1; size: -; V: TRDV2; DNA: TGTGCCTGTGACTTGATGTCGGCGGGGCTGGGGGATACAACCGATAAACTCATCTTT; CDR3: CACDLMSAGLGDTTDKLIF
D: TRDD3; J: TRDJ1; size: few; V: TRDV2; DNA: TGTGCCTGTGACAGCGTACTGGGGGACCCGTACCTTCCGACCGATAAACTCATCTTT; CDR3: CACDSVLGDPYLPTDKLIF
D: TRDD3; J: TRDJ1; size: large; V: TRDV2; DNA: TGTGCCTGTGACCGCCTGGGGGATCCCCCCCACTTATACACCGATAAACTCATCTTT; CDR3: CACDRLGDPPHLYTDKLIF
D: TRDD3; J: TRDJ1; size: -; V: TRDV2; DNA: TGTGCCTGTGACTATCTCAAGGGTCTTACTACGTTGGGGGATACGCTGACCGATAAACTCATCTTT; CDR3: CACDYLKGLTTLGDTLTDKLIF
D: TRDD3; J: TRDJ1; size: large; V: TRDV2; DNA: TGTGCCTGTGACACCGTCCCTGGGGGATACGATGGGGGCAATAAACTCATCTTT; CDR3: CACDTVPGGYDGGNKLIF
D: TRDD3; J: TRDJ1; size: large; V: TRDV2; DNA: TGTGCCTGTGACAGTATCCAGATGGGGAGCTGGGGGAAAGGTGTGAGGGGCACCGATAAACTCATCTTT; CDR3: CACDSIQMGSWGKGVRGTDKLIF
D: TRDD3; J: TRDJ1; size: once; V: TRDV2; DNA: TGTGCCTGTGACTCCGTACTGGGGATCAGGGGGGACACCGATAAACTCATCTTT; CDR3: CACDSVLGIRGDTDKLIF
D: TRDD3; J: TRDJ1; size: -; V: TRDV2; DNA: TGTGCCTGTGACTATCTCAAAGGTCTTCCTACGGTGGGGGATACGCCGACCGATAAACTCATCTTT; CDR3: CACDYLKGLPTVGDTPTDKLIF
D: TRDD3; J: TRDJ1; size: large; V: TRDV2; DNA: TGTGCCTGTGACCCCCTTCTGAGGATGGGGGATACGCGATACACCGATAAACTCATCTTT; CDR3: CACDPLLRMGDTRYTDKLIF
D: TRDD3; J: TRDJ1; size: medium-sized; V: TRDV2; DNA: TGTGCCTGTGACACCGTCCCTTCCGCTGTACTGGGGGACCAAGGCGATAAACTCATCTTT; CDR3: CACDTVPSAVLGDQGDKLIF
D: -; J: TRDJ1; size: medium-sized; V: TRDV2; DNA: TGTGCCTGTGACACCATTAAGTCCTACGGGGTACTTCTGGACACCGATAAACTCATCTTT; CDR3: CACDTIKSYGVLLDTDKLIF
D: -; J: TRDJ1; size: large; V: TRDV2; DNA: TGTGCCTGTGACCCCCTGGCCCACAACGATAAACTCATCTTT; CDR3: CACDPLAHNDKLIF
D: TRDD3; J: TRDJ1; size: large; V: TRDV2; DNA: TGTGCCTGTGACACCGGATTCGGAACTGGGGGGACCGACCTAATCGGAACTAAACTCATCTTT; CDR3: CACDTGFGTGGTDLIGTKLIF
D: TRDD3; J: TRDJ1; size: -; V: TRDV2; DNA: TGTGCCTGTGACACCGTCGGTACTGGGGGATACGCCACCGATAAACTCATCTTT; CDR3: CACDTVGTGGYATDKLIF
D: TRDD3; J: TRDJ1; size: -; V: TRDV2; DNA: TGTGCCTGTGACACTCTCCGTACTGGGGGTCAATACACCGATAAACTCATCTTT; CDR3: CACDTLRTGGQYTDKLIF
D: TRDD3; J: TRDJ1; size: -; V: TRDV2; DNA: TGTGCCTGTGACTTGATGTCGGCGGGGCTGGGGGATACATCCGCAACCCATAAACTCATCTTT; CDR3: CACDLMSAGLGDTSATHKLIF
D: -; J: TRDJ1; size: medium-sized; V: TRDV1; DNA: TGTGCTCTTGGGGACCCGGCCTTCCTTCTCCCTGGGGGGCCGACCCCGTACACCGATAAACTCATCTTT; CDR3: CALGDPAFLLPGGPTPYTDKLIF
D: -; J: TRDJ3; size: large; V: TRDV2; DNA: TGTGCCTGTGACACCGGTTCCTCCTTAACCTCCTGGGACACCCGACAGATGTTTTTC; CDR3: CACDTGSSLTSWDTRQMFF
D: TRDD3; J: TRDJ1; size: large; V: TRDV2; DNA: TGTGCCTGTGACGGACTTAAGTCGCTGGGGGACGTGGACACCGATAAACTCATCTTT; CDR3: CACDGLKSLGDVDTDKLIF
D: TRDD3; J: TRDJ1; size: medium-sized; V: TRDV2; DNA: TGTGCCTGTGACAAGGTGGGAACTTCCCAAAAAAACATTACTGGGGGATCCACCGATAAACTCATCTTT; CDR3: CACDKVGTSQKNITGGSTDKLIF
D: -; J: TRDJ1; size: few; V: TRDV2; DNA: TGTGCCTGTGGCACCGTAGGCGTACGGGATAGGGATAAACTCATCTTT; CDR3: CACGTVGVRDRDKLIF
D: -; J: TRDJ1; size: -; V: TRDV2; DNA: TGTGCCTGTGACACGGTCAACGCGATACAGAGTAAACTCATCTTT; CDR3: CACDTVNAIQSKLIF
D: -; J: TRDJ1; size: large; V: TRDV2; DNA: TGTGCCTGTGACAGACTGGACCGTCAGGATGCCGATAAACTCATCTTT; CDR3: CACDRLDRQDADKLIF
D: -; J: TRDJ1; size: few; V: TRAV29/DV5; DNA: TGTGCAGCAAGAAGGGGGCTCGGTTTAGGGGACAAATTAACCTCACTCATCTTT; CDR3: CAARRGLGLGDKLTSLIF
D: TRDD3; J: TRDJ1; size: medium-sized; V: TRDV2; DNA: TGTGCCTGTGACCCCCTGTTACTGGGGGATGAAGCCAAACTCATCTTT; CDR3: CACDPLLLGDEAKLIF
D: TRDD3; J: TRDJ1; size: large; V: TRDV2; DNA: TGTGCCTGTGACACCGTTCAGACTGGGGGATACTTGAATAAACTCATCTTT; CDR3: CACDTVQTGGYLNKLIF
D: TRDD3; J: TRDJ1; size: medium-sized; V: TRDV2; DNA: TGTGCCTGTGAGGGGATTCCTACGGCGACTGGGGGATACACCGATAAACTCATCTTT; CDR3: CACEGIPTATGGYTDKLIF
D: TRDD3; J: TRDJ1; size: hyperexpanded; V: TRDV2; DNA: TGTGCCTGTGACACGCTGGGGGATACATCAGGGAAACTCATCTTT; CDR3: CACDTLGDTSGKLIF
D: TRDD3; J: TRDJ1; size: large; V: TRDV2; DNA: TGTGCCTGTGACCCTTTACTGGGGGACACCGATAAACTCATCTTT; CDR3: CACDPLLGDTDKLIF
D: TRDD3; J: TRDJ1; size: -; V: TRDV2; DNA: TGTGCCTGTGACCCCGTACTGGGGGCTCCCTACACCGATAAACTCATCTTT; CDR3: CACDPVLGAPYTDKLIF
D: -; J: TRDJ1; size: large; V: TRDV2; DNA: TGTGCCTGTGACACCCTGGGGTCCCCTTACACCGATAAACTCATCTTT; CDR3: CACDTLGSPYTDKLIF
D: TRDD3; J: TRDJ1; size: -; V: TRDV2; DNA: TGTGCCTGTGACTCCGTACTGGGGGATACGAGGACCGATAAACTCATCTTT; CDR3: CACDSVLGDTRTDKLIF
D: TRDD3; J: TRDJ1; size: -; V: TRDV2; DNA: TGTGCCTGTGACACCCTTATACTGGGGGATACATCCACCGATAAACTCATCTTT; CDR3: CACDTLILGDTSTDKLIF
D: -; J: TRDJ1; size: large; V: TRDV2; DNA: TGTGCCTGTGACACCGTGGGGGGGACCTTGGGCGATAAACTCATCTTT; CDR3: CACDTVGGTLGDKLIF
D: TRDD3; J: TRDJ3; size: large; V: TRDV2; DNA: TGTGCCTGTGACACCCTCCTGGGGGATACATCAAACTCCTGGGACACCCGACAGATGTTTTTC; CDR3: CACDTLLGDTSNSWDTRQMFF
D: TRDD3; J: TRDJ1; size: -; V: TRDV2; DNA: TGTGCCTGTGACACCGTCCCTGCCTCTTCGTACTGGGGGTTCCTCAACAACACCGATAAACGCATCTTT; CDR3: CACDTVPASSYWGFLNNTDKRIF
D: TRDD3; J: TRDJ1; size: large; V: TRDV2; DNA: TGTGCCTGTGACTATCTCAAGGGTCTTCCTACGTTGGGGGATACGCCGACCGATAAACTCATCTTT; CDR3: CACDYLKGLPTLGDTPTDKLIF
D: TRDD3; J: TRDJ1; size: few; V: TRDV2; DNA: TGTGCCTGTGACGCCGTACTGGGGGATGAAGCCAAACTCATCTTT; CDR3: CACDAVLGDEAKLIF
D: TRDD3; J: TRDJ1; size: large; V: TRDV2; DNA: TGTGCCTGTGACATCGTACTGGGGGATAGAAACACCGATAAACTCATCTTT; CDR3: CACDIVLGDRNTDKLIF
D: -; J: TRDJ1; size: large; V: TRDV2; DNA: TGTGCCTGTGACACCGTACGCCCCGCCCGGGGTCTATCGTACACCGATAAACTCATCTTT; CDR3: CACDTVRPARGLSYTDKLIF
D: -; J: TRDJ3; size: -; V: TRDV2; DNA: TGTGCCTGTGACACCGGAGGGTGGTCCTCCTGGGACACCCGACAGATGTTTTTC; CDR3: CACDTGGWSSWDTRQMFF
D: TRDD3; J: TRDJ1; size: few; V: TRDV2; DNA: TGTGCCTGTGACCTTCTACTGGGGGATCGTACAACCGATAAACTCATCTTT; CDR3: CACDLLLGDRTTDKLIF